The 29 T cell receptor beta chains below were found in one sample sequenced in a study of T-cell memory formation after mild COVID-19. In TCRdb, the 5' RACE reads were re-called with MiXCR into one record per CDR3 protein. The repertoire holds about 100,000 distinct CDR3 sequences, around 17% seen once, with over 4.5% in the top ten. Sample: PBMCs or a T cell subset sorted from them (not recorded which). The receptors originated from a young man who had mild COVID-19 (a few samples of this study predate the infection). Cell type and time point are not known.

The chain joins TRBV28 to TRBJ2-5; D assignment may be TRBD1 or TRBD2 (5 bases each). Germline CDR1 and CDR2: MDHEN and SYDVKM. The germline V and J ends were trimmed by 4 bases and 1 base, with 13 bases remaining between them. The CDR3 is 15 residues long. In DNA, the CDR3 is TGTGCCAGCAGTTCGGCAGGGAGCCTCCAAGAGACCCAGTACTTC. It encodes CASSSAGSLQETQYF.

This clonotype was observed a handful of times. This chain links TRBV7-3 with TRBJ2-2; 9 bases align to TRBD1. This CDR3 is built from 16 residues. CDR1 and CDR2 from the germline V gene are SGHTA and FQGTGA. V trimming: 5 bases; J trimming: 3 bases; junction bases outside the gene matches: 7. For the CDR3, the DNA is TGTGCCAGCAGCGCGTACAGGGGGCCGGACACCGGGGAGCTGTTTTTT. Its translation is CASSAYRGPDTGELFF.

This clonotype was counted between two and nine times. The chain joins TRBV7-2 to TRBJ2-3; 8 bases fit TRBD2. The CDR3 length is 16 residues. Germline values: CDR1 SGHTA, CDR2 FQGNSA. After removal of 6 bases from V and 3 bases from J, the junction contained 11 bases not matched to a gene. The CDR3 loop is CASRTPGGGQTDTQYF. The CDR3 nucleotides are TGTGCCAGCAGGACCCCGGGGGGGGGCCAGACAGATACGCAGTATTTT.

CDR3 in DNA: TGCAGCGTTGCACGAGGGACAGATACGCAGTATTTT. Protein: CSVARGTDTQYF. J is TRBJ2-3 and V is TRBV29-1; tentative D call: TRBD2 (5 bases). The ends were cut back, 4 bases at V and 3 bases at J, with 8 bases in the middle. There are 12 residues in the CDR3. The germline CDR1 and CDR2 sequences are SQVTM and ANQGSEA.

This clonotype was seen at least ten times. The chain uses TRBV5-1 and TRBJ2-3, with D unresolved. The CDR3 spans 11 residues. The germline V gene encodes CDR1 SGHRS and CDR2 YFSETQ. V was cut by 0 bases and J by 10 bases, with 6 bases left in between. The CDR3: CASSLDVAQYF. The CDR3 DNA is TGCGCCAGCAGCTTGGACGTTGCGCAGTATTTT.

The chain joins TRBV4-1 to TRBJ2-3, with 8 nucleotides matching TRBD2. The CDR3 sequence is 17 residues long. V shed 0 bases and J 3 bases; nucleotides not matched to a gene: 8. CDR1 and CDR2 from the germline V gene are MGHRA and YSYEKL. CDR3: CASSQDGAGAGTDTQYF. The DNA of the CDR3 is TGCGCCAGCAGCCAAGATGGAGCGGGGGCTGGTACAGATACGCAGTATTTT.

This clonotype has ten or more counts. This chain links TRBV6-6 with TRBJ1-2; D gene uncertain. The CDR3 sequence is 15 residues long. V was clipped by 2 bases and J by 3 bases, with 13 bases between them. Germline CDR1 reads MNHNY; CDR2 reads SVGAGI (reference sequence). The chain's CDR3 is CASSYDPTIDYGYTF. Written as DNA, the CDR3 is TGTGCCAGCAGTTACGACCCGACTATCGACTATGGCTACACCTTC.

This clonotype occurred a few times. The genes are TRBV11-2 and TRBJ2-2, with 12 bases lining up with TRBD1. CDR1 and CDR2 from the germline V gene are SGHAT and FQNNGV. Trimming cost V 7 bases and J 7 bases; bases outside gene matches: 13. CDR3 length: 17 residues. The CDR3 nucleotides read TGTGCCAGCACCCACCTGGGGGACAGGGGGCTTGGCGGGGAGCTGTTTTTT. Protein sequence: CASTHLGDRGLGGELFF.

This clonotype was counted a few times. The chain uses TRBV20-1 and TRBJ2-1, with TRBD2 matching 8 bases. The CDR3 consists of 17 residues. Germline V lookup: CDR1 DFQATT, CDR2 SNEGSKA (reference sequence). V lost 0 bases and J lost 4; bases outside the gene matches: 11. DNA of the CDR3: TGCAGTGCTAGAGATAGGTCGGGGACTAGTCTTTACAATGAGCAGTTCTTC. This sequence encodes CSARDRSGTSLYNEQFF.

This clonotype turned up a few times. The DNA of the CDR3 is TGTGCCAGCAGACTAGCGGGGGGGACGGGGACCGGGGAGCTGTTTTTT. Protein: CASRLAGGTGTGELFF. V usage is TRBV12-3 or TRBV12-4 and J usage is TRBJ2-2, with TRBD2 matching 13 bases. CDR3 length equals 16 residues. V lost 6 bases and J lost 5; bases outside the gene matches: 6.

CDR3 bases: TGCGCCAGCCGATCTGACAGGGTGAACACTGAAGCTTTCTTT. Translated, it gives CASRSDRVNTEAFF. The chain recombines TRBV4-3 with TRBJ1-1; 7 positions match TRBD1. The J segment lost 0 bases and the V segment lost 8 bases, leaving 6 bases of the junction unmatched. The CDR3 is made up of 14 amino acids. From germline, CDR1 is LGHNA and CDR2 YSLEER.

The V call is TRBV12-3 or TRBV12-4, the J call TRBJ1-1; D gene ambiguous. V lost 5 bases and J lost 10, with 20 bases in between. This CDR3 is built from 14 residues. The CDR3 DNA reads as TGTGCCAGCAGTCCCTCCGACGGGGAGCTTCGAGCTTTCTTT. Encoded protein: CASSPSDGELRAFF.

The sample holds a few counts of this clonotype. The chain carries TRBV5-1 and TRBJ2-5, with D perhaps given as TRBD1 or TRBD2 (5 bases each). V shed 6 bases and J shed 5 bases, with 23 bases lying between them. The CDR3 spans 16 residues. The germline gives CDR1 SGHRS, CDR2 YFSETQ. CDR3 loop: CASTLQGPARGETQYF. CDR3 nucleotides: TGCGCCAGCACTCTCCAGGGTCCAGCCCGAGGGGAGACCCAGTACTTC.

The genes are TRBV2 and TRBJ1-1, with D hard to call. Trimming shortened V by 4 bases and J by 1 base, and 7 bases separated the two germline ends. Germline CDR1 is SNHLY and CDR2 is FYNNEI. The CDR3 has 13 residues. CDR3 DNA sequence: TGTGCCAGCAGTGCCGAAACGAACACTGAAGCTTTCTTT. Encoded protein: CASSAETNTEAFF.

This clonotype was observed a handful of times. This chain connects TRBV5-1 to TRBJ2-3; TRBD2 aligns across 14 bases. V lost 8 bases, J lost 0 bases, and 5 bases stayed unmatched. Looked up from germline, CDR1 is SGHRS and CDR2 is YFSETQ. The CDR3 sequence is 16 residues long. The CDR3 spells CASGTSGGESTDTQYF. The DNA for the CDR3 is TGCGCCAGTGGGACTAGCGGGGGCGAAAGCACAGATACGCAGTATTTT.

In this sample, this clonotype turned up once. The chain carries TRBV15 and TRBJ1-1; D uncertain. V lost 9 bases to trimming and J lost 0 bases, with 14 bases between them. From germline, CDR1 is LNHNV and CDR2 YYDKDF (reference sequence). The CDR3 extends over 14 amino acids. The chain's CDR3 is CATPEGLMNTEAFF. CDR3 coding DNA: TGTGCCACTCCCGAGGGCCTCATGAACACTGAAGCTTTCTTT.

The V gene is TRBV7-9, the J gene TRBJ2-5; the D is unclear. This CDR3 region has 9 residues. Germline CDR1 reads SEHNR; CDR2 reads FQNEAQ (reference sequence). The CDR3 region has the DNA TGTGCAACCGCTGAGACCCAGTACTTC. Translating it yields CATAETQYF.

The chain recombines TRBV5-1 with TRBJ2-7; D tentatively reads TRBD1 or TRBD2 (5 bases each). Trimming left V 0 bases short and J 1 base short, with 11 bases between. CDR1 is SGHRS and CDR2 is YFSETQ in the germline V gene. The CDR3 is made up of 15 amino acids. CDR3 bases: TGCGCCAGCAGCTTGGGGGACGGTACATCCTACGAGCAGTACGTC. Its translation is CASSLGDGTSYEQYV.

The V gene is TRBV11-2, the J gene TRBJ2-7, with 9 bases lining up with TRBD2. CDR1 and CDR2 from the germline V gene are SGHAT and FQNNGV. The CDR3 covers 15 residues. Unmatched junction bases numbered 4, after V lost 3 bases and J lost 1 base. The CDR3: CASSFASGGSYEQYV. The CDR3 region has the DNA TGTGCCAGCAGCTTTGCCAGCGGGGGGTCCTACGAGCAGTACGTC.

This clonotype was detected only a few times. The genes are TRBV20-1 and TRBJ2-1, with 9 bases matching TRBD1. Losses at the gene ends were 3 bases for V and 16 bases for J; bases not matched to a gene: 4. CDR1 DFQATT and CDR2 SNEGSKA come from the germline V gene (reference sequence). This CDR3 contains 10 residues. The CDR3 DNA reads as TGCAGTGCTAGCCGGGACAGGGTATTCTTC. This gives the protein CSASRDRVFF.

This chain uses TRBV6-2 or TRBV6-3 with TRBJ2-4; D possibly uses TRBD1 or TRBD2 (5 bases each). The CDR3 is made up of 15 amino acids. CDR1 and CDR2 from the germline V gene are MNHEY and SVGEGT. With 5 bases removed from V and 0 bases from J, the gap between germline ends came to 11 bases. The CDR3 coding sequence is TGTGCCAGCAGTCGGACGGGGCTAGCCAAAAACATTCAGTACTTC. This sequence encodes CASSRTGLAKNIQYF.

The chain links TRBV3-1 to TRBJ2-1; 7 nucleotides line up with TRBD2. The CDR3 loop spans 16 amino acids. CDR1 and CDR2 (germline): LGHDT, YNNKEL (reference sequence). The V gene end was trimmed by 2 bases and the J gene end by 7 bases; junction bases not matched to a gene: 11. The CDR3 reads CASSQTHGLDRNEQFF. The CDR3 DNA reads TGTGCCAGCAGCCAAACCCACGGACTAGATCGGAATGAGCAGTTCTTC.

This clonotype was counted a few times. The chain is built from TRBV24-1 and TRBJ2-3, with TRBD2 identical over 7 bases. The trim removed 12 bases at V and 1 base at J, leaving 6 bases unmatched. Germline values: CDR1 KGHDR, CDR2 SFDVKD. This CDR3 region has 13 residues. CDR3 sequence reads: CAAGAGGTDTQYF. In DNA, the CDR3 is TGTGCCGCCGGGGCGGGGGGCACAGATACGCAGTATTTT.

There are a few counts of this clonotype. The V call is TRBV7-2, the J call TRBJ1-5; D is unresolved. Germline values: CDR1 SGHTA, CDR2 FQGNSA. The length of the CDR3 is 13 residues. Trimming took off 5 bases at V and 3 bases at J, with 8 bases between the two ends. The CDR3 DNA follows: TGTGCCAGCAGCCCCACGACCAATCAGCCCCAGCATTTT. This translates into CASSPTTNQPQHF. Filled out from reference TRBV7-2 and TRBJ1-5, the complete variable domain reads GAGVSQSPSNKVTEKGKDVELRCDPISGHTALYWYRQSLGQGLEFLIYFQGNSAPDKSGLPSDRFSAERTGGSVSTLTIQRTQQEDSAVYLCASSPTTNQPQHFGDGTRLSIL.

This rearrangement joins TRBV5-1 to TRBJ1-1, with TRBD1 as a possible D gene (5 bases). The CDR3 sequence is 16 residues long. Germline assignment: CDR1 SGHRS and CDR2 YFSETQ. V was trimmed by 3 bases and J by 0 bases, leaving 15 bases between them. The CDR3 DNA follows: TGCGCCAGCAGCTGGGCGACAGTTAACATGAACACTGAAGCTTTCTTT. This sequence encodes CASSWATVNMNTEAFF.

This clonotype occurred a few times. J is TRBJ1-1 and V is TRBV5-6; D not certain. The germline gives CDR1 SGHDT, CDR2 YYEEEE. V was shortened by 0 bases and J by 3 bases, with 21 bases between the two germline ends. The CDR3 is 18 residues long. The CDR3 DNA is TGTGCCAGCAGCTTGGACCTTTTAAGGGTTCATCGGGACACTGAAGCTTTCTTT. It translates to CASSLDLLRVHRDTEAFF.

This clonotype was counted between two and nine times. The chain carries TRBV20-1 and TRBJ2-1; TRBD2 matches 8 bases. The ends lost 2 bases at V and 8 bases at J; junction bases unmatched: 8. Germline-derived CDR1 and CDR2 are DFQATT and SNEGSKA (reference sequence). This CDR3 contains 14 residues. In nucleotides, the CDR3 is TGCAGTGCTAGATCCGGGGGGGCATCTCATGAGCAGTTCTTC. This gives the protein CSARSGGASHEQFF.

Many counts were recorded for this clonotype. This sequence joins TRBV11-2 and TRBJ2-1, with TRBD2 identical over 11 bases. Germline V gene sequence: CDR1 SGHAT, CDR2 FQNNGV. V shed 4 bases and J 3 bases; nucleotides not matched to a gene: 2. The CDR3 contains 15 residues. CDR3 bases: TGTGCCAGCAGCTCCCTAGCGGGGGGCTACAATGAGCAGTTCTTC. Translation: CASSSLAGGYNEQFF.

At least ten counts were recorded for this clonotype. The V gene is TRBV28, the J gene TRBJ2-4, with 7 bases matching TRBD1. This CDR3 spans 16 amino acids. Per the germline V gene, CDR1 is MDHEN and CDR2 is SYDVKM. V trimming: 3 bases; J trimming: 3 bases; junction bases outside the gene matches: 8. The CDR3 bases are TGTGCCAGCAGTTTCGAGGGGGCGGTGGTCAAAAACATTCAGTACTTC. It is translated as CASSFEGAVVKNIQYF.